Listed here are 24 T cell receptor beta chains from one sample, sequenced in a study of shared T cell receptors in the human thymus. The table came from immunoSEQ multiplex PCR; TCRdb's copy has only in-frame clones and leaves some out. The sample carries over 65,000 clones, 90% to 95% recorded once. Sequenced: thymocytes. The receptors were gathered from a human donor.

The V call is TRBV7-3, the J call TRBJ1-1; possible D gene TRBD1, 5 bases. The V end was cut by 6 bases, the J end by 3 bases, with 11 bases between. This CDR3 contains 13 residues. Germline-derived CDR1 and CDR2 are SGHTA and FQGTGA. CDR3: CASRSQGDTEAFF. The CDR3 DNA reads as TGTGCCAGCAGATCTCAAGGGGACACTGAAGCTTTCTTT.

The rearrangement links TRBV11-2 to TRBJ2-7; D uncertain. The CDR3 spans 15 residues. V dropped 2 bases and J dropped 5 bases, with 16 bases sitting between them. Germline values: CDR1 SGHAT, CDR2 FQNNGV. CDR3 protein: CASSLRAASLHEQYF. The CDR3 bases are TGTGCCAGCAGCTTACGAGCAGCCAGTCTCCACGAGCAGTACTTC.

The chain employs TRBV29-1 and TRBJ2-1; perhaps TRBD2 as D (6 bases). The germline CDR1 and CDR2 sequences are SQVTM and ANQGSEA. The CDR3 has 14 residues. Trimming shortened V by 3 bases and J by 1 base, and 10 bases separated the two germline ends. DNA for the CDR3: TGCAGCGTTGAGGGGCGGGGATCCTACAATGAGCAGTTCTTC. It encodes CSVEGRGSYNEQFF.

J is TRBJ1-2 and V is TRBV9; no clear D gene. The CDR3 spans 18 residues. Germline CDR1 is SGDLS and CDR2 is YYNGEE. V lost 0 bases, J lost 8 bases, and 26 bases lay in between. This CDR3 reads CASSVGSGFVTLHRGYTF. CDR3 DNA: TGTGCCAGCAGCGTAGGCTCTGGATTCGTGACTCTCCACCGGGGCTACACCTTC.

The V and J genes are TRBV7-9 and TRBJ1-4, with TRBD1 identical over 8 bases. Germline CDR1 and CDR2: SEHNR and FQNEAQ (reference sequence). This CDR3 comprises 17 residues. With 4 bases clipped from V and 7 bases from J, the junction kept 14 bases outside the gene matches. This chain's CDR3 is CASSSRYPGQVLEKLFF. CDR3 nucleotide sequence: TGTGCCAGCAGCTCCCGCTATCCGGGACAGGTCCTTGAAAAACTGTTTTTT.

This CDR3 is CASSQDCMVSLYNEQFF. CDR3 DNA sequence: TGCGCCAGCAGCCAAGATTGTATGGTATCTTTGTACAATGAGCAGTTCTTC. The chain recombines TRBV4-3 with TRBJ2-1, with unresolved D. Per the germline V gene, CDR1 is LGHNA and CDR2 is YSLEER. The V end was cut by 0 bases, the J end by 4 bases, with 16 bases between. The CDR3 loop spans 17 amino acids.

This chain joins TRBV15 and TRBJ2-7; D is unclear. The CDR3 runs to 15 residues. V lost 1 base to trimming and J lost 2 bases, with 12 bases between them. Germline CDR1 reads LNHNV; CDR2 reads YYDKDF (reference sequence). The CDR3 nucleotides read TGTGCCACCAGCAGAGTGCGAGGTTCCACCTACGAGCAGTACTTC. Encoded protein: CATSRVRGSTYEQYF.

The CDR3 DNA is TGTGCCAGCAGCCCCGGGCTAGCGGGGGGCCCGGAACCATTCCCAGATACGCAGTATTTT. Protein: CASSPGLAGGPEPFPDTQYF. The chain joins TRBV7-3 to TRBJ2-3; 11 bases align to TRBD2. This CDR3 contains 20 residues. After removal of 5 bases from V and 4 bases from J, the junction contained 20 bases not matched to a gene. Per the germline V gene, CDR1 is SGHTA and CDR2 is FQGTGA.

This clone was seen just once. The chain has TRBV19 and TRBJ2-5; the D is unclear. Looked up from germline, CDR1 is LNHDA and CDR2 is SQIVND (reference sequence). This CDR3 is built from 12 residues. V lost 3 bases and J lost 2, with 4 bases in between. CDR3 nucleotide sequence: TGTGCCAGTAGTATTGGGCAAGAGACCCAGTACTTC. The encoded protein is CASSIGQETQYF.

The chain is built from TRBV7-3 and TRBJ1-4; 7 nucleotides agree with TRBD1. CDR1 is SGHTA and CDR2 is FQGTGA in the germline V gene. The CDR3 has 18 amino acids. With 2 bases clipped from V and 0 bases from J, the junction kept 9 bases outside the gene matches. CDR3 sequence: CASSLEGAKRPTNEKLFF. The CDR3, as DNA: TGTGCCAGCAGCTTAGAGGGGGCCAAAAGACCAACTAATGAAAAACTGTTTTTT.

This clone was detected once. V usage is TRBV4-3 and J usage is TRBJ2-3; TRBD2 matches at 11 bases. Germline V gene data show CDR1 as LGHNA and CDR2 as YSLEER. This CDR3 comprises 16 residues. V dropped 4 bases and J dropped 3; count of bases not matched to a gene: 6. This CDR3 is CASSPRLAGLTDTQYF. As DNA, the CDR3 is TGCGCCAGCAGCCCGCGACTAGCGGGACTGACAGATACGCAGTATTTT.

This chain links TRBV5-6 with TRBJ2-5; possibly TRBD1 or TRBD2 for D (6 bases each). CDR3 length equals 18 residues. Trimming stripped 2 bases from V and 4 bases from J, with 24 bases between. In germline, CDR1 is SGHDT, CDR2 YYEEEE. CDR3 bases: TGTGCCAGCAGCTTTATTCCCCAGGAGGGCAGGGGAGGAGAGACCCAGTACTTC. This gives the protein CASSFIPQEGRGGETQYF.

Here the CDR3 DNA reads TGTGCCAGCAGTAAACAGGGGGACGGACGCAATCAGCCCCAGCATTTT. Residues: CASSKQGDGRNQPQHF. V and J are TRBV2 and TRBJ1-5, with TRBD1 identical over 8 bases. Germline CDR1 is SNHLY and CDR2 is FYNNEI. This CDR3 spans 16 amino acids. J lost 2 bases, V lost 5 bases, and 8 bases had no gene match.

The genes are TRBV19 and TRBJ2-7; D is undetermined. Germline V gives CDR1 LNHDA, CDR2 SQIVND (reference sequence). The CDR3 length is 11 residues. The V end lost 4 bases, the J end lost 5 bases, and 6 bases lay between the germline ends. This CDR3 is CASSKADEQYF. In nucleotides, the CDR3 is TGTGCCAGTAGTAAGGCGGACGAGCAGTACTTC.

The genes are TRBV11-2 and TRBJ2-6, with D tentatively TRBD2 (6 bases). The CDR3 consists of 18 residues. V was shortened by 5 bases and J by 0 bases, with 17 bases between the two germline ends. The V gene's germline CDR1 is SGHAT and CDR2 FQNNGV. The CDR3 DNA reads TGTGCCAGCAGCACAACGGGAGTCCCCGTCTCTGGGGCCAACGTCCTGACTTTC. As protein: CASSTTGVPVSGANVLTF.

The chain recombines TRBV14 with TRBJ2-7, with a tentative D call TRBD2 (7 bases). Per the germline V gene, CDR1 is SGHDN and CDR2 is FVKESK. V lost 1 base, J lost 1 base, and 23 bases lay in between. This CDR3 region has 19 residues. The CDR3 region has the DNA TGTGCCAGCAGCCAAGCCGGGGGCTGGGGGGGGAAAATTTCCTACGAGCAGTACTTC. Its translation: CASSQAGGWGGKISYEQYF. The variable domain in full, with the rest retrieved from reference TRBV14 and TRBJ2-7, is EAGVTQFPSHSVIEKGQTVTLRCDPISGHDNLYWYRRVMGKEIKFLLHFVKESKQDESGMPNNRFLAERTGGTYSTLKVQPAELEDSGVYFCASSQAGGWGGKISYEQYFGPGTRLTVT.

V gene TRBV4-1 combines with J gene TRBJ1-5; D not certain. Germline values: CDR1 MGHRA, CDR2 YSYEKL. CDR3 size: 13 residues. V lost 5 bases to trimming and J lost 5 bases, with 10 bases between them. The CDR3 here is CASSVILDQPQHF. CDR3 coding DNA: TGCGCCAGCAGCGTAATCTTAGATCAGCCCCAGCATTTT.

The chain joins TRBV27 to TRBJ2-1; 8 bases are a match to TRBD2. Unmatched junction bases numbered 11, after V lost 5 bases and J lost 8 bases. CDR1 is MNHEY and CDR2 is SMNVEV in the germline V gene (reference sequence). The CDR3 is 15 residues long. The CDR3 nucleotides are TGTGCCAGCAGTCCCCAGGGGACTAGGGCCCATGAGCAGTTCTTC. As protein: CASSPQGTRAHEQFF.

The rearrangement joins TRBV2 to TRBJ1-1; the D is unclear. The CDR3 is 16 amino acids. Trimming shortened V by 5 bases and J by 1 base, and 17 bases separated the two germline ends. Germline assignment: CDR1 SNHLY and CDR2 FYNNEI. The CDR3 DNA sequence: TGTGCCAGCAGTCCTTTCACGGGAATACCGAACACTGAAGCTTTCTTT. This sequence encodes CASSPFTGIPNTEAFF.

The gene calls are TRBV9 and TRBJ2-2; D is ambiguous. V lost 3 bases and J lost 0, with 18 bases in between. The CDR3 is 18 residues long. Per the germline V gene, CDR1 is SGDLS and CDR2 is YYNGEE. DNA for the CDR3: TGTGCCAGCAGCGCCCCCTGTAGTCACGAGACGAACACCGGGGAGCTGTTTTTT. The encoded protein is CASSAPCSHETNTGELFF.

The chain carries TRBV9 and TRBJ2-3; tentatively, D is TRBD1 (6 bases). V was shortened by 3 bases and J by 2 bases, with 10 bases between the two germline ends. Germline-derived CDR1 and CDR2 are SGDLS and YYNGEE. The CDR3 length is 14 residues. The CDR3 DNA reads TGTGCCAGCAGCGCGGGACACTCCACAGATACGCAGTATTTT. Protein sequence: CASSAGHSTDTQYF.

The chain carries TRBV27 and TRBJ1-2, with D possibly being TRBD1 (5 bases). With 7 bases removed from V and 2 bases from J, the gap between germline ends came to 17 bases. CDR1 MNHEY and CDR2 SMNVEV come from the germline V gene (reference sequence). The CDR3 totals 15 residues. The CDR3 loop reads CASTPSKDRNYGYTF. In nucleotides, the CDR3 is TGTGCCAGCACCCCAAGTAAAGACAGAAACTATGGCTACACCTTC.

The J gene is TRBJ1-3, the V gene TRBV10-3; D remains ambiguous. CDR3 size: 17 residues. Trimming took 6 bases from V and 2 from J, leaving 20 bases between them. Looked up from germline, CDR1 is ENHRY and CDR2 is SYGVKD. This CDR3 reads CAIRDFQSDGTGNTIYF. CDR3 nucleotides: TGTGCCATCAGGGACTTTCAGTCTGATGGGACTGGAAACACCATATATTTT.

This rearrangement joins TRBV27 to TRBJ2-7; tentatively, D is TRBD1 (6 bases). This CDR3 region has 15 residues. CDR1 is MNHEY and CDR2 is SMNVEV in the germline V gene (reference sequence). V was cut by 0 bases and J by 3 bases, with 12 bases left in between. CDR3: CASSLSKGGFYEQYF. CDR3 DNA: TGTGCCAGCAGTTTATCGAAAGGGGGTTTCTACGAGCAGTACTTC.